A selection of T cell receptor beta chains follows, all from one sample in a study of beta chain features in type 1 diabetes. The table came from immunoSEQ multiplex PCR; TCRdb's copy has only in-frame clones and leaves some out. The sample lists 600,000 to 700,000 clones; around 12% were seen once. The sequenced sample consisted of naive CD4+ T cells from blood. Source of these receptors: a man aged 30 to 45 with type 1 diabetes. CDR3s include the opening cysteine and the closing phenylalanine or tryptophan.

v_call: TRBV27
j_call: TRBJ2-3
cdr3_aa: CASRLRGTNTDTQYF

v_call: TRBV5-6
j_call: TRBJ2-7
cdr3_aa: CASSFWDRASEQYF

v_call: TRBV7-3
j_call: TRBJ2-5
cdr3_aa: CASSSGLTAGTQYF

v_call: TRBV10-3
j_call: TRBJ1-4
cdr3_aa: CAISLEAGPRGKLFF

v_call: TRBV7-9
j_call: TRBJ2-7
cdr3_aa: CASSGTDEQYF

v_call: TRBV7-9
j_call: TRBJ1-6
cdr3_aa: CASSLGGSSYNSPLHF

v_call: TRBV9
j_call: TRBJ2-1
cdr3_aa: CASRRDTSNEQFF

v_call: TRBV7-7
j_call: TRBJ2-2
cdr3_aa: CASSLGNTGELFF

v_call: TRBV18
j_call: TRBJ2-7
cdr3_aa: CASSPPGSAEQYF

v_call: TRBV9
j_call: TRBJ2-3
cdr3_aa: CASSVVADTDTQYF

v_call: TRBV6-5
j_call: TRBJ1-2
cdr3_aa: CASSPRAISGYTF

v_call: TRBV4-3
j_call: TRBJ1-5
cdr3_aa: CASSQDLDGFGQPQHF

v_call: TRBV4-3
j_call: TRBJ2-1
cdr3_aa: CASSLRTSGGLSYNEQFF

v_call: TRBV29-1
j_call: TRBJ2-7
cdr3_aa: CSVRDGTYEQYF

v_call: TRBV9
j_call: TRBJ2-5
cdr3_aa: CASSPGFRETQYF

v_call: TRBV7-9
j_call: TRBJ1-1
cdr3_aa: CASSFISGVGAFF

v_call: TRBV11-3
j_call: TRBJ2-1
cdr3_aa: CAIESGGRDNEQFF

v_call: TRBV30
j_call: TRBJ1-5
cdr3_aa: CAWSVPWGQEQPQHF

v_call: TRBV15
j_call: TRBJ2-1
cdr3_aa: CATSIPGTEQFF

v_call: TRBV27
j_call: TRBJ2-5
cdr3_aa: CASSNRGYQETQYF

v_call: TRBV2
j_call: TRBJ1-6
cdr3_aa: CASSDGPSPLHF

v_call: TRBV9
j_call: TRBJ2-6
cdr3_aa: CASSNDGRVAANVLTF

v_call: TRBV6-5
j_call: TRBJ2-5
cdr3_aa: CASSYSGLQETQYF

v_call: TRBV6-6
j_call: TRBJ2-7
cdr3_aa: CASRLVGDEQYF

v_call: TRBV7-9
j_call: TRBJ2-2
cdr3_aa: CASSLAAALRDTGELFF

v_call: TRBV5-8
j_call: TRBJ1-5
cdr3_aa: CASSLDQPQHF